The 21 T cell receptor beta chains below come from one sample, sequenced in a study of vaccination effects on CD4 cells after COVID-19. TCRdb keeps only in-frame clones here, not all; method: immunoSEQ multiplex PCR. Among more than 35,000 clones listed, roughly 62% were seen once. Sequencing followed a ViraFEST assay step that expanded antigen-specific CD4+ T cells with viral peptide pools. When ten to eleven days of culture had elapsed, CD4+ T cells were isolated. Vaccine recipients lacked prior SARS-CoV-2 infection and had negative nucleocapsid antibodies. These TCRs' antigens remain unknown. The sequencing used CD4+ T cells from PBMCs cultured with HCoV-OC43 spike peptides, collected before COVID-19 vaccination. Subset meaning: HCoV-OC43 spike overlapping peptide pool stimulation. The receptors were gathered from a human donor who received a COVID-19 vaccine.

This chain uses TRBV7-9 with TRBJ1-4; a possible D gene is TRBD1 (6 bases). CDR1 is SEHNR and CDR2 is FQNEAQ in the germline V gene (reference sequence). Deletions cut 7 bases from V and 6 bases from J, with 18 bases between. The length of the CDR3 is 15 residues. CDR3 DNA sequence: TGTGCCAGCACTTCCAGGGGAACGGAGGATGAAAAACTGTTTTTT. Translation gives CASTSRGTEDEKLFF.

This clone was observed a handful of times. This chain connects TRBV29-1 to TRBJ2-1; D is unclear. This CDR3 has 13 residues. CDR1 and CDR2 (germline): SQVTM, ANQGSEA. V was shortened by 4 bases and J by 7 bases, with 14 bases between the two germline ends. The CDR3 is CSVAVEVGNEQFF. The DNA of the CDR3 is TGCAGCGTTGCGGTCGAGGTGGGGAATGAGCAGTTCTTC.

The V gene is TRBV5-4, the J gene TRBJ2-2; 14 bases line up with TRBD2. J lost 7 bases, V lost 5 bases, and 4 bases had no gene match. Germline-derived CDR1 and CDR2 are SGHNT and YYREEE (reference sequence). The CDR3 totals 15 residues. The CDR3 loop is CASRGLAGGGGELFF. The CDR3 nucleotides are TGTGCCAGCAGAGGACTAGCGGGAGGTGGCGGGGAGCTGTTTTTT.

V usage is TRBV18 and J usage is TRBJ1-2; D might be TRBD1 (6 bases). This CDR3 is built from 13 residues. The germline CDR1 and CDR2 sequences are KGHSH and LQKENI. Between the trimmed V and J ends, which lost 4 bases and 0 bases, there was a span of 6 bases. The CDR3 nucleotides are TGTGCCAGCTCACGGGACACTAACTATGGCTACACCTTC. It codes for CASSRDTNYGYTF.

The rearrangement links TRBV2 to TRBJ2-3; a possible D gene is TRBD2 (6 bases). Germline CDR1 reads SNHLY; CDR2 reads FYNNEI. This CDR3 region has 12 residues. Trimming removed 5 bases from V and 4 bases from J, with 7 bases in between. CDR3 amino acids: CASSRDSDTQYF. In DNA form, the CDR3 reads TGTGCCAGCAGTAGGGACTCAGATACGCAGTATTTT.

The chain combines TRBV7-9 with TRBJ2-2; no definite D call. This CDR3 has 16 amino acids. Between the trimmed V and J ends, which lost 1 base and 1 base, there was a span of 10 bases. CDR1 and CDR2 (germline): SEHNR, FQNEAQ (reference sequence). The CDR3 nucleotides read TGTGCCAGCAGCTTAGATCGGCGAATGAACACCGGGGAGCTGTTTTTT. Translation gives CASSLDRRMNTGELFF.

The gene calls are TRBV10-3 and TRBJ1-5; D is perhaps TRBD1 (5 bases). The CDR3 extends over 15 amino acids. Trimming removed 3 bases at V and 2 bases at J, with 11 bases between. Germline assignment: CDR1 ENHRY and CDR2 SYGVKD. CDR3 bases: TGTGCCATCAGTGACCCGGGGGGAGGCAATCAGCCCCAGCATTTT. It specifies CAISDPGGGNQPQHF.

The CDR3 DNA follows: TGCGCCAGCCTTTCTGGGACAGGTAACAATGAGCAGTTCTTC. Protein: CASLSGTGNNEQFF. The chain recombines TRBV5-1 with TRBJ2-1; TRBD1 matches at 8 bases. Trimming removed 7 bases from V and 5 bases from J; junction bases left unmatched: 8. Germline-derived CDR1 and CDR2 are SGHRS and YFSETQ. This CDR3 is built from 14 residues.

There are a few counts of this clone. The chain is built from TRBV5-1 and TRBJ1-1; TRBD1 is a possible D gene (6 bases). Germline CDR1 SGHRS, CDR2 YFSETQ. This CDR3 comprises 14 residues. V was cut by 5 bases and J by 5 bases, with 16 bases left in between. CDR3 loop: CASSESGTNTEAFF. CDR3 nucleotides: TGCGCCAGCAGTGAGTCCGGGACAAATACTGAAGCTTTCTTT.

The chain carries TRBV3-1 (or the pseudogene TRBV3-2) and TRBJ1-4; D uncertain. Deletions cut 6 bases from V and 4 bases from J, with 3 bases between. Germline-derived CDR1 and CDR2 are LGHDT and YNNKEL (reference sequence). The CDR3 covers 11 residues. CDR3 in amino acids: CASRGNEKLFF. The CDR3 DNA follows: TGTGCCAGCAGAGGTAATGAAAAACTGTTTTTT.

The rearrangement joins TRBV3-1 (or the pseudogene TRBV3-2) to TRBJ2-7; D assignment may be TRBD1 or TRBD2 (7 bases each). V was clipped by 2 bases and J by 2 bases, with 22 bases between them. Germline CDR1 LGHDT, CDR2 YNNKEL (reference sequence). The CDR3 is 18 amino acids. The CDR3 nucleotides are TGTGCCAGCAGCCAATTCCTTCCCGACAGGGAGGGAACCTACGAGCAGTACTTC. It specifies CASSQFLPDREGTYEQYF.

The chain couples TRBV7-8 to TRBJ1-1; D gene uncertain. V was cut by 2 bases and J by 3 bases, with 13 bases left in between. The CDR3 sequence is 15 residues long. Germline assignment: CDR1 SGHVS and CDR2 FQNEAQ. The CDR3 sequence: CASSLRTTRDTEAFF. Here the CDR3 DNA reads TGTGCCAGCAGCTTACGTACGACAAGGGACACTGAAGCTTTCTTT.

V and J are TRBV6-5 and TRBJ2-7; possible D gene TRBD1, 6 bases. CDR1 is MNHEY and CDR2 is SVGAGI in the germline V gene. V lost 2 bases and J lost 7, with 21 bases in between. The CDR3 spans 16 residues. The CDR3 region is CASSYEFRGAREEQYF. The CDR3 region has the DNA TGTGCCAGCAGTTACGAGTTCAGGGGCGCCAGGGAAGAGCAGTACTTC.

The chain joins TRBV20-1 to TRBJ2-7; no reliable D call. V shed 0 bases and J shed 6 bases, with 6 bases lying between them. Germline CDR1 DFQATT, CDR2 SNEGSKA (reference sequence). The CDR3 extends over 11 amino acids. CDR3 sequence reads: CSARDLSEQYF. Written as DNA, the CDR3 is TGCAGTGCTAGAGATCTCTCCGAGCAGTACTTC.

The chain has TRBV19 and TRBJ2-2; D not certain. Germline-derived CDR1 and CDR2 are LNHDA and SQIVND (reference sequence). V dropped 6 bases and J dropped 1 base, with 18 bases sitting between them. The length of the CDR3 is 17 residues. CDR3 region: CASSSAKLDRNTGELFF. The DNA of the CDR3 is TGTGCCAGTAGCAGCGCAAAATTGGACCGGAACACCGGGGAGCTGTTTTTT.

The rearrangement links TRBV5-4 to TRBJ2-7; tentative D call: TRBD2 (5 bases). CDR1 and CDR2 from the germline V gene are SGHNT and YYREEE (reference sequence). V lost 0 bases, J lost 4 bases, and 11 bases lay in between. The CDR3 loop spans 14 amino acids. CDR3 sequence (DNA): TGTGCCAGCAGCTTGGCGGCTAGCCTATACGAGCAGTACTTC. The encoded protein is CASSLAASLYEQYF.

The chain carries TRBV10-1 and TRBJ2-3; D might be TRBD2 (6 bases). Germline V gives CDR1 WNHNN, CDR2 SYGVQD (reference sequence). The CDR3 has 14 residues. V was clipped by 0 bases and J by 9 bases, with 13 bases between them. The CDR3 DNA sequence: TGCGCCAGCAGTGAGTCGGGTTTAGCGGAGACGCAGTATTTT. Protein product: CASSESGLAETQYF.

The sample holds a few counts of this clone. The CDR3 loop reads CSARTTDTQYF. CDR3 sequence (DNA): TGCAGTGCTAGAACCACAGATACGCAGTATTTT. This sequence joins TRBV20-1 and TRBJ2-3; D ambiguous. Trimming left V 2 bases short and J 2 bases short, with 2 bases between. Germline-derived CDR1 and CDR2 are DFQATT and SNEGSKA (reference sequence). The CDR3 is 11 residues long.

This clone was observed a handful of times. V usage is TRBV5-4 and J usage is TRBJ1-6; D gene ambiguous. Germline V gives CDR1 SGHNT, CDR2 YYREEE (reference sequence). Trimming took off 9 bases at V and 5 bases at J, with 6 bases between the two ends. The CDR3 sequence is 11 residues long. As DNA, the CDR3 is TGTGCCACCCAGAATAATTCACCCCTCCACTTT. Its translation: CATQNNSPLHF.

This clone was recorded a few times. This chain joins TRBV9 and TRBJ1-3, with TRBD1 identical over 7 bases. Germline CDR1 and CDR2: SGDLS and YYNGEE. Trimming cost V 5 bases and J 0 bases; bases outside gene matches: 8. This CDR3 region has 16 residues. The CDR3 DNA follows: TGTGCCAGCAGTAAAAGACAGGGCCTCTCTGGAAACACCATATATTTT. Translating gives CASSKRQGLSGNTIYF.

The chain has TRBV10-3 and TRBJ2-3, with 10 bases matching TRBD2. The V gene's germline CDR1 is ENHRY and CDR2 SYGVKD. The CDR3 is made up of 15 amino acids. Trimming removed 6 bases from V and 4 bases from J; junction bases left unmatched: 7. The CDR3 loop is CAISQLAGGSDTQYF. CDR3 nucleotide sequence: TGTGCCATCAGCCAGTTAGCGGGGGGTTCAGATACGCAGTATTTT.